The T cell receptor (beta chain) under discussion was sequenced for a study of beta chain features in type 1 diabetes (dated by TCRdb to the late 2010s). Describing the broader study: Patients and healthy donors did not differ in mean age, gender distribution, total cell number or subset yield. Across all samples, fewer than 110,000,000 sorted cells were examined, and cell number per subset correlated strongly with RNA yield. The study compared TCRB repertoires of sorted circulating CD4+ T cell subsets between recently diagnosed type 1 diabetes patients and matched healthy donors. Regulatory and stem cell-like memory subsets were obtained from only 8 patients and roughly eight healthy donors, while naive and central memory subsets were obtained from all 30 or so donors. What the research found in general, with its limitations: PCR might favor shorter templates, but patient and control samples were amplified and corrected together, so any skew would affect both groups equally. Naive, central memory and regulatory TCRB repertoires appeared to be more similar among patients than among healthy donors. Patients with type 1 diabetes made fewer insertions and deleted more nucleotides at VDJ recombination sites, implying thymic rearrangement abnormalities. HLA sub-analyses involved small numbers of individuals, so any influence of HLA type on TCRB rearrangement remained unresolved. Sequencing cDNA rather than genomic DNA could over-represent highly expressing activated cells, although activation and CD3 levels did not differ between groups. Type 1 diabetes patients showed a moderate but significant shortening of TCRB CDR3 length in all four CD4+ subsets.

The High Capacity cDNA Reverse Transcription Kit was used to reverse transcribe all of the isolated RNA, meaning that expressed TCRB transcripts were what got sequenced. Deep immunoSEQ sequencing was performed on naive, central memory and regulatory T cell samples, with an average of around 3.4 million total reads per sample. After sorted cells were lysed in RLT buffer, RNA was extracted with DNase-treated RNeasy Micro or Mini kits, with the choice depending on cell number. Each cell subset was processed separately to prevent cross-contamination, with patient and healthy donor samples processed together. The immunoSEQ multiplex PCR was used to amplify TCRB sequences from cDNA, yielding 87-bp fragments that span the CDR3 region. Amplicons were sequenced on the Illumina HiSeq platform. As for the original processing: Synthetic template baselines were used to correct PCR bias computationally, reads within Hamming distance 2 were collapsed together, and singletons that could not be merged were discarded. Reads were aligned against IMGT to assign V, D and J genes, CDR3 length and insertions or deletions at six rearrangement sites. Within each subset, clonotype counts were normalized to the number of sorted cells before true diversity and Gini coefficients were calculated with the tcR R package. The overlap coefficient, calculated on TCRB nucleotide sequences, was used to quantify repertoire sharing. Out-of-frame TCRB sequences from naive cells were analyzed to stand in for the pre-selection repertoire. TCRdb obtained this table from immuneACCESS and retained in-frame rearrangements with V and J assigned. These tables miss some clones; where compared with another copy, unresolved V genes account for less than half of the shortfall, and the remainder is unexplained. V, J and clone size are those of that table, while D and trimming were read from the DNA. The sample includes some 360,000 clones, with less than 20% observed a single time. The ten largest clones add up to 0.035% to 0.055% of the sample.

This clone was recorded a few times. What antigen it recognizes has not been identified. One base away there is no much larger clone; base qualities are not given. CDR1 and CDR2 are drawn from the germline V gene: SGDLS, YYNGEE. Compared with germline, V lacks 0 bases and J lacks 8 bases; bases without a gene match: 11. Including cysteine and phenylalanine, the CDR3 has 17 amino acids. The kept DNA is CDR3 alone, 51 bases in frame from the first base. From each donor, a single peripheral blood sample of about 110 mL on average was drawn into heparinised tubes. Naive, central memory, regulatory and stem cell-like memory CD4+ T cells were sorted on a BD FACSAria II using a panel including CD45RO, CCR7, CD25, CD127, CD95 and CD27. Every sorted population had a purity above 95%. Right away, PBMCs were isolated by Lymphoprep density gradient centrifugation and were stained directly, with no culture step. So that batch effects would be minimized, each experiment stained and sorted samples in pairs, pairing one healthy donor with one patient.

This receptor was taken from a young woman in good health. The chain is assembled from TRBV9 and TRBJ2-1; a stretch of 10 junction bases matches TRBD2. Sequencing was carried out using naive CD4+ T cells from blood. Explained via the paper, the cell subset or site label denotes: true naive CD4+ T cells. For the CDR3, the sequence is CASSVAGAGGFKDEQFF. The nucleotide sequence is TGTGCCAGCAGCGTAGCCGGAGCGGGGGGGTTTAAGGATGAGCAGTTCTTC.